This T cell receptor (beta chain) appears in the sequencing data of a study of OX40 agonist ivuxolimab in advanced cancers. Sequenced by immunoSEQ multiplex PCR; TCRdb stores in-frame clones only, minus some. The sample consists of 55,000 to 70,000 clones, 80% to 90% of them appearing once. Germline V CDR1 and CDR2: MRHNA, SNTAGT. The CDR3 length is 14 residues. The V end lost 7 bases, the J end lost 4 bases, and 16 bases lay between the germline ends. Sequences were derived from CD4+ or CD8+ T cells sorted from blood, sampled in a trial of the OX40 agonist ivuxolimab. The rearrangement uses TRBV6-4 and TRBJ1-1, with a tentative D call TRBD1 (6 bases). The TCR comes from an adult with an advanced solid tumor such as melanoma, head and neck, liver or kidney cancer. The CDR3 DNA sequence: TGTGCCAGCAAACAACAGGGTAAGGGCACTGAAGCTTTCTTT. Translated, it gives CASKQQGKGTEAFF.